Following are 26 T cell receptor beta chains from one sample sequenced in a study of T cell repertoires in MIS-A myocarditis. Assay: immunoSEQ multiplex PCR; the TCRdb copy retains only in-frame clones and omits some. Among more than 9,000 clones listed, 85% to 90% were seen once. Input material: thoracic lymph node tissue obtained at autopsy. The receptors originated from a man aged 18 to 29 with fulminant myocarditis from multisystem inflammatory syndrome in adults (MIS-A) after COVID-19.

The V call is TRBV7-9, the J call TRBJ2-5; weak D call: TRBD2 (7 bases). Germline V lookup: CDR1 SEHNR, CDR2 FQNEAQ (reference sequence). Trimming removed 6 bases at V and 4 bases at J, with 24 bases between. The length of the CDR3 is 17 residues. The CDR3 loop is CASRGRRGRAEGETQYF. The CDR3, as DNA: TGTGCCAGCAGAGGACGTAGGGGGAGGGCCGAGGGAGAGACCCAGTACTTC.

This sequence joins TRBV14 and TRBJ2-6; D gene ambiguous. CDR3 size: 15 residues. Trimming removed 1 base from V and 0 bases from J, with 4 bases in between. CDR1 SGHDN and CDR2 FVKESK come from the germline V gene. Written as DNA, the CDR3 is TGTGCCAGCAGCCAAGGAGGCTCTGGGGCCAACGTCCTGACTTTC. It translates to CASSQGGSGANVLTF.

V gene TRBV10-3 combines with J gene TRBJ1-3; no clear D gene. V lost 6 bases, J lost 3 bases, and 6 bases lay in between. Looked up from germline, CDR1 is ENHRY and CDR2 is SYGVKD. CDR3 size: 12 residues. CDR3 region: CAISRGGNTIYF. The CDR3 DNA sequence: TGTGCCATCAGCCGAGGTGGAAACACCATATATTTT.

This chain uses TRBV20-1 with TRBJ1-4, with D maybe TRBD1 (5 bases). The germline V gene has CDR1 DFQATT and CDR2 SNEGSKA (reference sequence). Trimming took 3 bases from V and 6 from J, leaving 11 bases between them. CDR3 length: 13 amino acids. As DNA, the CDR3 is TGCAGTGCTAGTAAGGGGACGTATGAAAAACTGTTTTTT. Translation: CSASKGTYEKLFF.

The chain employs TRBV30 and TRBJ1-2; D unclear. This CDR3 region has 12 residues. V dropped 3 bases and J dropped 8 bases, with 13 bases sitting between them. In germline, CDR1 is GTSNPN, CDR2 SVGIG (reference sequence). The CDR3 DNA reads TGTGCCTGGAGACGGCTTGAGGTGGGCTACACCTTC. Translated: CAWRRLEVGYTF.

The rearrangement joins TRBV24-1 to TRBJ1-1, with TRBD1 matching over 8 bases. CDR3 size: 13 residues. V lost 12 bases to trimming and J lost 3 bases; unmatched junction nucleotides: 8. The germline V gene has CDR1 KGHDR and CDR2 SFDVKD. The CDR3 sequence: CAVKTGADTEAFF. The CDR3 DNA follows: TGTGCCGTTAAGACAGGGGCAGACACTGAAGCTTTCTTT.

This rearrangement joins TRBV4-3 to TRBJ2-3; D is unresolved. V lost 1 base to trimming and J lost 3 bases, with 14 bases between them. Germline CDR1 and CDR2: LGHNA and YSLEER. The CDR3 has 16 amino acids. This CDR3 reads CASSQVGGRKTDTQYF. Here the CDR3 DNA reads TGCGCCAGCAGCCAAGTGGGCGGACGGAAGACAGATACGCAGTATTTT.

Written as DNA, the CDR3 is TGTGCCAGCAGTGAAAGGTCGTCCGGGACTAGCGGGAGAGAGACCCAGTACTTC. It is translated as CASSERSSGTSGRETQYF. V gene TRBV6-1 combines with J gene TRBJ2-5; 14 positions agree with TRBD2. Unmatched junction bases numbered 9, after V lost 2 bases and J lost 4 bases. The germline V gene encodes CDR1 MNHNS and CDR2 SASEGT. CDR3 length: 18 amino acids.

This chain connects TRBV4-1 to TRBJ2-7; TRBD1 aligns across 10 bases. Losses at the gene ends were 5 bases for V and 12 bases for J; bases not matched to a gene: 10. The CDR3 is made up of 13 amino acids. The germline gives CDR1 MGHRA, CDR2 YSYEKL. The CDR3 region has the DNA TGCGCCAGCAGCACGCCGGGACAGGGGTTACGGTACTTC. Residues: CASSTPGQGLRYF.

This clone appeared a single time. The gene calls are TRBV19 and TRBJ1-4; 11 nucleotides line up with TRBD1. There are 16 residues in the CDR3. From germline, CDR1 is LNHDA and CDR2 SQIVND (reference sequence). Unmatched junction bases numbered 11, after V lost 7 bases and J lost 7 bases. The CDR3 DNA reads TGTGCCAGTACCATGCGCGGACAGGGGGCGCGTGAAAAACTGTTTTTT. It yields the protein CASTMRGQGAREKLFF.

The chain is built from TRBV6-5 and TRBJ2-2; D gene ambiguous. The CDR3 runs to 14 residues. The germline V gene has CDR1 MNHEY and CDR2 SVGAGI. V lost 7 bases and J 0 bases, leaving 9 bases between the germline ends. CDR3 nucleotide sequence: TGTGCCAGCAAGGCAGACGCGAACACCGGGGAGCTGTTTTTT. This translates into CASKADANTGELFF.

This rearrangement joins TRBV2 to TRBJ2-1; no definite D call. This CDR3 comprises 10 residues. Trimming stripped 4 bases from V and 10 bases from J, with 5 bases between. Germline CDR1 SNHLY, CDR2 FYNNEI. The CDR3 region has the DNA TGTGCCAGCAGTGTAGGCGAGCAGTTCTTC. This codes for CASSVGEQFF.

Written as DNA, the CDR3 is TGTGCCAGCAGCTTCGGAATGAACACTGAAGCTTTCTTT. It yields the protein CASSFGMNTEAFF. The rearrangement links TRBV5-4 to TRBJ1-1; D call uncertain. CDR3 length: 13 amino acids. Trimming shortened V by 2 bases and J by 0 bases, and 5 bases separated the two germline ends. CDR1 and CDR2 from the germline V gene are SGHNT and YYREEE (reference sequence).

This chain connects TRBV19 to TRBJ1-5; maybe TRBD1 (5 bases). V lost 4 bases and J 6 bases, leaving 19 bases between the germline ends. The CDR3 spans 16 residues. Per the germline V gene, CDR1 is LNHDA and CDR2 is SQIVND (reference sequence). CDR3 DNA: TGTGCCAGTAGTACCCCTTTCCGACGCGGGGGTCAGCCCCAGCATTTT. It codes for CASSTPFRRGGQPQHF.

The V call is TRBV7-9, the J call TRBJ1-1; D not certain. Trimming left V 5 bases short and J 1 base short, with 11 bases between. The CDR3 loop spans 14 amino acids. Germline CDR1 SEHNR, CDR2 FQNEAQ (reference sequence). Written as DNA, the CDR3 is TGTGCCAGCAGCCCCCGGGAGCCGAACACTGAAGCTTTCTTT. Amino acids: CASSPREPNTEAFF.

The chain uses TRBV7-8 and TRBJ1-2; weak D call: TRBD1 (6 bases). Trimming shortened V by 6 bases and J by 8 bases, and 19 bases separated the two germline ends. The V gene's germline CDR1 is SGHVS and CDR2 FQNEAQ. This CDR3 comprises 14 residues. This chain's CDR3 is CASSPSEQGIGYTF. In DNA form, the CDR3 reads TGTGCCAGCAGTCCATCAGAACAGGGAATAGGCTACACCTTC. Based on the CDR3 plus reference TRBV7-8 and TRBJ1-2, the full variable domain is GAGVSQSPRYKVAKRGQDVALRCDPISGHVSLFWYQQALGQGPEFLTYFQNEAQLDKSGLPSDRFFAERPEGSVSTLKIQRTQQEDSAVYLCASSPSEQGIGYTFGSGTRLTVV.

The chain couples TRBV19 to TRBJ1-6; 10 bases line up with TRBD1. The junction had 14 bases not matched to a gene; V was cut back by 6 bases and J by 6 bases. CDR3 size: 18 residues. CDR1 LNHDA and CDR2 SQIVND come from the germline V gene (reference sequence). The CDR3 spells CASSPLFVRDRGNSPLHF. Written as DNA, the CDR3 is TGTGCCAGTAGCCCATTATTCGTCCGGGACAGGGGTAATTCACCCCTCCACTTT.

The rearrangement joins TRBV4-3 to TRBJ1-2, with 7 bases fitting TRBD1. The CDR3 consists of 14 residues. J gave up 1 base and V 4 bases, and 3 bases lay outside the gene matches. Germline V CDR1 and CDR2: LGHNA, YSLEER. The CDR3 region is CASSPTGINYGYTF. The CDR3 DNA follows: TGCGCCAGCAGCCCGACAGGGATTAACTATGGCTACACCTTC.

The chain recombines TRBV5-8 with TRBJ1-1; the D gene is possibly TRBD1 (6 bases). Germline V gene sequence: CDR1 SGHTS, CDR2 YDEGEE. V dropped 2 bases and J dropped 1 base, with 12 bases sitting between them. This CDR3 contains 15 residues. CDR3 in DNA: TGTGCCAGCAGCTTATTCGGGGGCTGGAACACTGAAGCTTTCTTT. Translated: CASSLFGGWNTEAFF.

The chain joins TRBV28 to TRBJ1-2, with D possibly being TRBD1 (5 bases). CDR3 size: 14 residues. V shed 10 bases and J shed 3 bases, with 18 bases lying between them. Looked up from germline, CDR1 is MDHEN and CDR2 is SYDVKM. CDR3: CATKNPGTHYGYTF. The CDR3 DNA follows: TGTGCCACCAAGAACCCCGGGACCCACTATGGCTACACCTTC.

The chain is built from TRBV3-1 (or the pseudogene TRBV3-2) and TRBJ2-1; 9 positions match TRBD2. Germline values: CDR1 LGHDT, CDR2 YNNKEL (reference sequence). V was pared by 4 bases and J by 6 bases, with 1 base of the junction left unmatched. CDR3 length: 13 residues. The CDR3: CASSLSGGNEQFF. The CDR3 coding sequence is TGTGCCAGCAGCCTTAGCGGGGGCAATGAGCAGTTCTTC.

This clone is a singleton in its sample. This chain uses TRBV18 with TRBJ1-4; D perhaps matches TRBD1 (5 bases). V was pared by 3 bases and J by 12 bases, with 17 bases between. The CDR3 is 14 amino acids. CDR1 is KGHSH and CDR2 is LQKENI in the germline V gene. The DNA for the CDR3 is TGTGCCAGCTCACCGTCGGGGCTAATGCAGGAACTGTTTTTT. This sequence encodes CASSPSGLMQELFF.

This chain uses TRBV7-3 with TRBJ2-1, with a tentative D call TRBD1 (6 bases). The length of the CDR3 is 16 residues. The V end lost 5 bases, the J end lost 2 bases, and 16 bases lay between the germline ends. CDR1 is SGHTA, CDR2 FQGTGA, per germline. CDR3 sequence: CASSPWGRIPYNEQFF. The DNA of the CDR3 is TGTGCCAGCAGCCCGTGGGGGCGTATTCCCTACAATGAGCAGTTCTTC.

V gene TRBV28 combines with J gene TRBJ1-2; D not certain. With 5 bases removed from V and 13 bases from J, the gap between germline ends came to 20 bases. CDR1 and CDR2 from the germline V gene are MDHEN and SYDVKM. The CDR3 is 13 residues long. CDR3 sequence: CASSPYDPEQATF. The DNA for the CDR3 is TGTGCCAGCAGTCCGTACGACCCCGAGCAGGCCACCTTC.

The chain carries TRBV6-6 and TRBJ1-2; 11 bases fit TRBD1. The CDR3 length is 14 residues. Germline CDR1 MNHNY, CDR2 SVGAGI (reference sequence). J gave up 5 bases and V 5 bases, and 4 bases lay outside the gene matches. The CDR3 sequence: CASSGGQGAYGYTF. The CDR3 nucleotides are TGTGCCAGCAGTGGAGGACAGGGGGCTTATGGCTACACCTTC.

This clone was found a few times. The chain recombines TRBV28 with TRBJ1-2; D ambiguous. Between the trimmed V and J ends, which lost 9 bases and 5 bases, there was a span of 13 bases. The CDR3 is made up of 12 amino acids. The germline V gene encodes CDR1 MDHEN and CDR2 SYDVKM. CDR3 sequence reads: CASEDGTYGYTF. In DNA form, the CDR3 reads TGTGCCAGTGAGGACGGAACTTATGGCTACACCTTC.